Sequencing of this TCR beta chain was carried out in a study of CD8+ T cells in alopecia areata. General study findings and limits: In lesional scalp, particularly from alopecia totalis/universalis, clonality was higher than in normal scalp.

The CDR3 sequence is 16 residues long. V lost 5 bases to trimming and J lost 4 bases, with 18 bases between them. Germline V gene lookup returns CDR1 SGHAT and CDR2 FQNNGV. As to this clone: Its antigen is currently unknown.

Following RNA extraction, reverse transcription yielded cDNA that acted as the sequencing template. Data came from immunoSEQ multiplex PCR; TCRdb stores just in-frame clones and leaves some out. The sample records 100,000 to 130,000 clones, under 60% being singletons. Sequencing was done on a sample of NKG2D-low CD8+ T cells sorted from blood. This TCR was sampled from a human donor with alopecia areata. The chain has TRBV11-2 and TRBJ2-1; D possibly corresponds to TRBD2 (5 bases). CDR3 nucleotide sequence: TGTGCCAGCAGCACTCAGAGCGGAGGCGCGTACAATGAGCAGTTCTTC. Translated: CASSTQSGGAYNEQFF.